This TCR beta chain was recorded in a study of T cells in Graves' hyperthyroidism and ophthalmopathy. The authors obtained PBMCs from 9 to 10 ml of fresh peripheral blood. This clonotype was counted only a few times. Its antigen is not known. Findings of the study overall: Blood shared most expanded thyroid clonotypes above 0.001.

The CDR3 extends over 15 amino acids. CDR1 and CDR2 from the germline V gene are SGDLS and YYNGEE. Trimming took 0 bases from V and 3 from J, leaving 12 bases between them. TCR beta CDR3 sequences were amplified from RNA transcripts. Using the HTBI primer set, a first-round RT-PCR was run on the TCR CDR3. TCRdb reprocessed the multiplex PCR reads with MiXCR, giving one entry per CDR3 protein. The sample has about 290,000 distinct CDR3 sequences, around 20% seen once. The receptor was isolated from a man aged 50 to 59 with Graves' ophthalmopathy. Sequencing was carried out using blood. The rearrangement joins TRBV9 to TRBJ2-5; D gene unclear. The CDR3 DNA sequence: TGTGCCAGCAGCGTAGGTGTGGGCTTTGAAGAGACCCAGTACTTC. Translated: CASSVGVGFEETQYF.